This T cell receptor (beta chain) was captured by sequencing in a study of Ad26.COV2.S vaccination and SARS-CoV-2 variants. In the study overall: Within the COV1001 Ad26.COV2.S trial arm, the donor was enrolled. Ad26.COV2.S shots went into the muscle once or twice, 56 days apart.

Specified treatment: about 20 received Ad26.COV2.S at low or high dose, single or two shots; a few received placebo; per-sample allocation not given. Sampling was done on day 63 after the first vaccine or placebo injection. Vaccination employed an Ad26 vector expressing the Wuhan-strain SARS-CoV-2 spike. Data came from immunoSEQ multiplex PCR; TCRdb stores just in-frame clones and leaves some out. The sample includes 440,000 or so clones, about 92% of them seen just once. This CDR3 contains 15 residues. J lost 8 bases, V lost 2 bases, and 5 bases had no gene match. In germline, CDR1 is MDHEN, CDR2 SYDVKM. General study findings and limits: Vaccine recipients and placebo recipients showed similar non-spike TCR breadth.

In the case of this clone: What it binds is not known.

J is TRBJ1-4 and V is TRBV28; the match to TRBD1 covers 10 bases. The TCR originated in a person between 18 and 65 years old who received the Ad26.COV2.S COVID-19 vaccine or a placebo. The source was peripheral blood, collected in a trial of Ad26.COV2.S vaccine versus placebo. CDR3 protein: CASSLRGQGREKLFF. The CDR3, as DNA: TGTGCCAGCAGTTTAAGGGGACAGGGGAGGGAAAAACTGTTTTTT.